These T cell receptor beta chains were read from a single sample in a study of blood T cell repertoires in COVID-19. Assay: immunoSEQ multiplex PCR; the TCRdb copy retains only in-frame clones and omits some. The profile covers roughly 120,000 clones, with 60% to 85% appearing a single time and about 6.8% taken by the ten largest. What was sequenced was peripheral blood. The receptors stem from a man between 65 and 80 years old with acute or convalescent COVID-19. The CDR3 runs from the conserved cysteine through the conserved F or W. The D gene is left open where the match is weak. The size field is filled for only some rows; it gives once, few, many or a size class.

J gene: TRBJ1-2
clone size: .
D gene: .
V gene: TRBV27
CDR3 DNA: TGTGCCAGCAGTCCCCGTGAGGGTGGCTATGGCTACACCTTC
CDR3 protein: CASSPREGGYGYTF

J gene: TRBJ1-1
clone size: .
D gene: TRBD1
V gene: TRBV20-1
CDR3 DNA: TGCAGTGCTAGTCAACCCGACAGGGCGAACACTGAAGCTTTCTTT
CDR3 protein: CSASQPDRANTEAFF

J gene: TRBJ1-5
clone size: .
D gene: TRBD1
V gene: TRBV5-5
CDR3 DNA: TGTGCCAGCAGCTTGCAGACAGGGGGCGGTCAGCCCCAGCATTTT
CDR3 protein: CASSLQTGGGQPQHF

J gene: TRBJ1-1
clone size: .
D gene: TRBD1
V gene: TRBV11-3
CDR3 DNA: TGTGCCAGCTCCAGGGGGCCCGGGGACACTGAAGCTTTCTTT
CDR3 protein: CASSRGPGDTEAFF

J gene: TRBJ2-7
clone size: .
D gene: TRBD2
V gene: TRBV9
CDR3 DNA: TGTGCCAGCGGGAGGGACCTTGTACCCTACGAGCAGTACTTC
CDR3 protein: CASGRDLVPYEQYF

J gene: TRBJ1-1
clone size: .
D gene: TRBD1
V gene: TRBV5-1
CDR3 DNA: TGCGCCAGCAGATCGGACAGGACTGAAGCTTTCTTT
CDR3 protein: CASRSDRTEAFF

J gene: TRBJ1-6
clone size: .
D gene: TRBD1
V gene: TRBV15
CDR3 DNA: TGTGCCACCAGCAGGGACAGGTATAATTCACCCCTCCACTTT
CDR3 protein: CATSRDRYNSPLHF

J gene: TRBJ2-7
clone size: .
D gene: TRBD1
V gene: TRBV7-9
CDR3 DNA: TGTGCCAGCAGCCAGGGATACAGGGGCTACGAGCAGTACTTC
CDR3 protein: CASSQGYRGYEQYF

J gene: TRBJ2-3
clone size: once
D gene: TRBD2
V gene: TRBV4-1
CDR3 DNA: TGCGCCAGCAGCCAAGATCTAGCGGGGGGATACACAGATACGCAGTATTTT
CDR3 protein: CASSQDLAGGYTDTQYF

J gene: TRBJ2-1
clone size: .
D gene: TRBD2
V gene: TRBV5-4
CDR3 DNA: TGTGCCAGCAGCTTGGACAGCGGGGGGATAATTGAGCAGTTCTTC
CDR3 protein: CASSLDSGGIIEQFF

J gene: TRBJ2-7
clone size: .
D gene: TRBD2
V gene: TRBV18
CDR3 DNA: TGTGCCAGCTCACCATCTAGCGGGAGATCCAGCGAGCAGTACTTC
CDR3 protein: CASSPSSGRSSEQYF

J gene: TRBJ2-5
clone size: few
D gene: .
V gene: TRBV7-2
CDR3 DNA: TGTGCCAGCAGCTTCTCCAGGGAAGAGACCCAGTACTTC
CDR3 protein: CASSFSREETQYF

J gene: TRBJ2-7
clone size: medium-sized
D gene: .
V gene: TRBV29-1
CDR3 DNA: TGCAGCGTTGAAAAACCGGTAACCTACGAGCAGTACTTC
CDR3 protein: CSVEKPVTYEQYF

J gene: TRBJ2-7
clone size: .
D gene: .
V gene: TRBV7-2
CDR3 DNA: TGTGCCAGCAGCTACGACGACTACCAAACCTACGAGCAGTACTTC
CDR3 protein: CASSYDDYQTYEQYF

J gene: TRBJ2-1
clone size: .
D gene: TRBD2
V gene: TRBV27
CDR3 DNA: TGTGCCAGCAGTTTATGGGCTAGCGGTGATGAGCAGTTCTTC
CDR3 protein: CASSLWASGDEQFF

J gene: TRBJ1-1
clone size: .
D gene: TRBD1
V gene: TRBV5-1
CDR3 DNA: TGCGCCAGCAGCAGGGACAGGGGGAACACTGAAGCTTTCTTT
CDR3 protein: CASSRDRGNTEAFF

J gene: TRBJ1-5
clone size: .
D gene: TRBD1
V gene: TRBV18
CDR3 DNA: TGTGCCAGCTCGTACGGGACAGGGGTGAGGCAGCCCCAGCATTTT
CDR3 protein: CASSYGTGVRQPQHF

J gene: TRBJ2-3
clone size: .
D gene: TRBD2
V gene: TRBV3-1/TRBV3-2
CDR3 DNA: TGTGCCAGCAGTGCTCTAGCGGGAGGAACGCAGTATTTT
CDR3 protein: CASSALAGGTQYF

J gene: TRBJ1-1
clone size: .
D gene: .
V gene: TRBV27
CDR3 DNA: TGTGCCAGCCGAGGCACTGAAGCTTTCTTT
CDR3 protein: CASRGTEAFF

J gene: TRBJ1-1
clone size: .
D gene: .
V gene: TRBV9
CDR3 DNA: TGTGCCAGCAGCGCGACCTTGACTTTTACTGAAGCTTTCTTT
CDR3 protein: CASSATLTFTEAFF

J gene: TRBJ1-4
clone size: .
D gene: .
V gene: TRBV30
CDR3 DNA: TGTGCCTGGAGTACAGGAATAATAGGAGAAAAACTGTTTTTT
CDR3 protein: CAWSTGIIGEKLFF

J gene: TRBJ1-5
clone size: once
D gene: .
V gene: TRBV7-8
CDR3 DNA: TGTGCCAGCAGCTTAGCGGGGAGGGTCCAGCCCCAGCATTTT
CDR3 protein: CASSLAGRVQPQHF

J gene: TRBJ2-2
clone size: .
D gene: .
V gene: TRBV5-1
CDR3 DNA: TGCGCCAGCAGCGAGGGACAATTAGAACCCGGGGAGCTGTTTTTT
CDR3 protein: CASSEGQLEPGELFF

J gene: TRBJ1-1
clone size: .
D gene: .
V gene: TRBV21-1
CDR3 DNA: TGTGCCAGCAGCAAAATAAGAGTCAGGATTAACACTGAAGCTTTCTTT
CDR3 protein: CASSKIRVRINTEAFF

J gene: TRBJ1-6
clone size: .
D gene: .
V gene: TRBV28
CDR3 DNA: TGTGCCGGGAGGGACCGTCATTCACCCCTCCACTTT
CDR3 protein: CAGRDRHSPLHF

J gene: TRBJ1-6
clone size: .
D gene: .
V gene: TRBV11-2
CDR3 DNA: TGTGCCAGCAGCCCAGGGAACACCTATTCACCCCTCCACTTT
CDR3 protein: CASSPGNTYSPLHF

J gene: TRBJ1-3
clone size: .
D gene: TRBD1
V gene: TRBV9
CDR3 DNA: TGTGCCAGCAGTGAGTCGACAGGGGGCCCTGGAAACACCATATATTTT
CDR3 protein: CASSESTGGPGNTIYF

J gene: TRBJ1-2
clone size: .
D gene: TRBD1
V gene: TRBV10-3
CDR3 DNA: TGTGCCACCTCAAGAGAGACAGGGGGGTTCTATGGCTACACCTTC
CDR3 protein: CATSRETGGFYGYTF

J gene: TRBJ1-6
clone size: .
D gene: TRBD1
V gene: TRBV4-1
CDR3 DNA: TGCGCCAGCAGCCCTAGACAGGGGGCAGTTAATTCACCCCTCCACTTT
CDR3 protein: CASSPRQGAVNSPLHF

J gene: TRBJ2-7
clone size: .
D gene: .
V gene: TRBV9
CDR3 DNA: TGTGCCAGCAGCGGTTCGCATGCGGCCGAGCAGTACTTC
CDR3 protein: CASSGSHAAEQYF

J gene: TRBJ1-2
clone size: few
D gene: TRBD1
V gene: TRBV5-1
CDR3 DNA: TGCGCCAGCACTATCTTTCAGGGGGCGCGAGACGGCTACACCTTC
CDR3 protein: CASTIFQGARDGYTF

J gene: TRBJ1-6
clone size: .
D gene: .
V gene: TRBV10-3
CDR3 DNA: TGTGCCATCAGTGAGTCGGGAGGGAGGAGCTCCTATAATTCACCCCTCCACTTT
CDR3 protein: CAISESGGRSSYNSPLHF

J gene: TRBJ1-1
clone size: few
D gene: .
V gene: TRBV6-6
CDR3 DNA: TGTGCCAGCAGTCCCGGGAGGGGCAGTAGAACTGAAGCTTTCTTT
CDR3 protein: CASSPGRGSRTEAFF

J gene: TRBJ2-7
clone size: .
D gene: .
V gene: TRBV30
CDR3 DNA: TGTGCCTGGAGTGCTAGACCACGAAGCACCTACGAGCAGTACTTC
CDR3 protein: CAWSARPRSTYEQYF

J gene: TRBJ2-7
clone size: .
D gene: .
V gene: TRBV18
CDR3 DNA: TGTGCCAGCTCACCACCCATTGACGAGCAGTACTTC
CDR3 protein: CASSPPIDEQYF

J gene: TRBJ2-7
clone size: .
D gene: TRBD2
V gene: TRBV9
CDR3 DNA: TGTGCCAGCAGCGTACAGGGACTACCCTACGAGCAGTACTTC
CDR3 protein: CASSVQGLPYEQYF

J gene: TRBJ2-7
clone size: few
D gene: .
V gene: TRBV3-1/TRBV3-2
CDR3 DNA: TGTGCCAGCAGCACGACTGGAGACGAGCAGTACTTC
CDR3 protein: CASSTTGDEQYF

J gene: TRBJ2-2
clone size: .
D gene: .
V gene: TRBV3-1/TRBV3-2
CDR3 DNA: TGTGCCGCAGGGGCTACGAACACCGGGGAGCTGTTTTTT
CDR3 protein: CAAGATNTGELFF

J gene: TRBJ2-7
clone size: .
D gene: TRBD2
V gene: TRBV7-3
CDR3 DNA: TGTGCCAGCAGCCCATCTAGCGGGAGCTCCTACGAGCAGTACTTC
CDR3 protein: CASSPSSGSSYEQYF

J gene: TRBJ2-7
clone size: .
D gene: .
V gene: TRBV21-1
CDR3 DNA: TGTGCCAGCAGCAACCTCGGGACAGGGGTCTACGAGCAGTACTTC
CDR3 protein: CASSNLGTGVYEQYF

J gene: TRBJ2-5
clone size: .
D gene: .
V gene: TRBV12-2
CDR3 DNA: TGTGCAAGTCGTCCTAGCGGGAGGGCAGAGACCCAGTACTTC
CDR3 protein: CASRPSGRAETQYF

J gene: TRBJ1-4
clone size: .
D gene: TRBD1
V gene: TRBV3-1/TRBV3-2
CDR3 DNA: TGTGCCAGCAGCCCGACAGGGCCCGTAGCTAATGAAAAACTGTTTTTT
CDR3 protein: CASSPTGPVANEKLFF

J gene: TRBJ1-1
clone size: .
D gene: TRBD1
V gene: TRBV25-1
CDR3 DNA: TGTGCCAGCCTCCTCCGGGACAGGAACACTGAAGCTTTCTTT
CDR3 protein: CASLLRDRNTEAFF

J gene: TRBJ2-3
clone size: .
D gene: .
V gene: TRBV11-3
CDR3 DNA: TGTGCCAGCAGCTCAGGGGACCCAGATACGCAGTATTTT
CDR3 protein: CASSSGDPDTQYF